The present T cell receptor beta chain was sequenced within a study of glioma-infiltrating T cells after dendritic cell vaccination. Unmatched junction bases numbered 5, after V lost 4 bases and J lost 0 bases. The CDR3 contains 16 residues. The V gene's germline CDR1 is SGHRS and CDR2 YFSETQ. Sequenced by immunoSEQ multiplex PCR; TCRdb stores in-frame clones only, minus some. The table records about 65,000 clones, roughly nine tenths of them present only once. The sample's time point: after dendritic cell vaccination, including at tumor progression/relapse. No glioblastoma patient carried an isocitrate dehydrogenase mutation.

V and J are TRBV5-1 and TRBJ1-3; 9 bases match TRBD1. The sequences come from blood, collected after dendritic cell vaccination. This sequence originates from a human donor with glioblastoma. In DNA, the CDR3 is TGCGCCAGCAGCCCGGGACAGGGTGGCTCTGGAAACACCATATATTTT. Translated, it gives CASSPGQGGSGNTIYF.